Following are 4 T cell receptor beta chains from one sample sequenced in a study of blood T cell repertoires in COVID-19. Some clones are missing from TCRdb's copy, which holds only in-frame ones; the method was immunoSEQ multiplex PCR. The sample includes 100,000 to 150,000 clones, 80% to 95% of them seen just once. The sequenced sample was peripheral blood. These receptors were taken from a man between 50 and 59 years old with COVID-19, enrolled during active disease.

The CDR3 protein is CASSSSGQVSLEQYF. The DNA for the CDR3 is TGTGCCAGTAGTTCATCGGGACAGGTGTCCTTGGAGCAGTACTTC. V gene TRBV19 combines with J gene TRBJ2-7; 8 nucleotides match TRBD1. The CDR3 is 15 residues long. The trim removed 5 bases at V and 7 bases at J, leaving 13 bases unmatched. Looked up from germline, CDR1 is LNHDA and CDR2 is SQIVND (reference sequence).

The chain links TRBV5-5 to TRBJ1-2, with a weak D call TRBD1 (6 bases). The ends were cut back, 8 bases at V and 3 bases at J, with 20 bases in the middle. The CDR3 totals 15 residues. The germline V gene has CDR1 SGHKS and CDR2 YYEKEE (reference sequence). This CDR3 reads CARQTTGMRDYGYTF. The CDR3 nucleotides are TGTGCCAGACAAACTACAGGGATGCGGGACTATGGCTACACCTTC.

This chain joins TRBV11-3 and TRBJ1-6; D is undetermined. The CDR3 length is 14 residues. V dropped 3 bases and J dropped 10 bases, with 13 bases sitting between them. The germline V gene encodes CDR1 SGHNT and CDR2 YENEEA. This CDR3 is CASSLTAEGSPLHF. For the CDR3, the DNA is TGTGCCAGCAGCTTGACCGCCGAGGGATCACCCCTCCACTTT.

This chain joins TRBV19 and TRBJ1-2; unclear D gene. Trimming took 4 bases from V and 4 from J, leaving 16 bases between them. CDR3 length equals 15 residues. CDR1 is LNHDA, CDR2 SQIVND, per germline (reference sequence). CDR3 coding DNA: TGTGCCAGTAGTACTGGGAGGGCTATAATCTATGGCTACACCTTC. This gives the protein CASSTGRAIIYGYTF.